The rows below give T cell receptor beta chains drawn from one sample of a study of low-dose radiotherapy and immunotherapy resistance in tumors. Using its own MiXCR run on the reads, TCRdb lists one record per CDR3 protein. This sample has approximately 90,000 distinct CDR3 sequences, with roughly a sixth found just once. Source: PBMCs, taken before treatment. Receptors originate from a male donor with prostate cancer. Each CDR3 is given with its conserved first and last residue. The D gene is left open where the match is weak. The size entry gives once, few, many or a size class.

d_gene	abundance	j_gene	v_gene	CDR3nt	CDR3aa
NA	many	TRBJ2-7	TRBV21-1	TGTGCCAGCGTCCCAGAAAATGGACCCTCTAGCTACGAGCAGTACTTC	CASVPENGPSSYEQYF
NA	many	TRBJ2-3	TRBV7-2	TGTGCCAGCAGCTTAACCCGGGGGCGCACAGATACGCAGTATTTT	CASSLTRGRTDTQYF
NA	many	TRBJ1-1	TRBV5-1	TGCGCCAGCAGCCGGGACAACCGGAACACTGAAGCTTTCTTT	CASSRDNRNTEAFF
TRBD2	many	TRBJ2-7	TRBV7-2	TGTGCCAGCACTAAGAGCGGGGGGAACTCCTACGAGCAGTACTTC	CASTKSGGNSYEQYF
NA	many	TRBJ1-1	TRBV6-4	TGTGCCAGCAGTGTTAGCGGTCAGGGATTCGAAGCTTTCTTT	CASSVSGQGFEAFF
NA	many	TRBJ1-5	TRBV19	TGTGCCAGTAGTATGGGGCCGGCGGGTGTTCAGCCCCAGCATTTT	CASSMGPAGVQPQHF
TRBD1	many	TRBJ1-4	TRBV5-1	TGCGCCAGCAGCAATGACAGGGGACGGGCAACTAATGAAAAACTGTTTTTT	CASSNDRGRATNEKLFF
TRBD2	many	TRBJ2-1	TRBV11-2	TGTGCCAGCAGCGACCTACTAGCGGGGGGGCCTGATGAGCAGTTCTTC	CASSDLLAGGPDEQFF
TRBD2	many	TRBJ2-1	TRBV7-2	TGTGCCAGCAGCTTAGTGGGCGGGGGGGCCGCAAATGAGCAGTTCTTC	CASSLVGGGAANEQFF
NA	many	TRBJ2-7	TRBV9	TGTGCCAGCAGCACCTCCGTGGGGGTCGAGCAGTACTTC	CASSTSVGVEQYF
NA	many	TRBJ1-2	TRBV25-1	TGTGCCAGCAGTGCCCCCGACTCCCTTGGGGGCTACACCTTC	CASSAPDSLGGYTF
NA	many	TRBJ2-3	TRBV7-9	TGTGCCAGCACCGCTCGCCGGCCCATCACAGATACGCAGTATTTT	CASTARRPITDTQYF
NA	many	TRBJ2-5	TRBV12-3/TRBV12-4	TGTGCCAGCAGTTCATACTCAGGGACCCAAGAGACCCAGTACTTC	CASSSYSGTQETQYF